This T cell receptor beta chain emerged from a study of CD8+ T cells in alopecia areata. The CDR3 sequence is 14 residues long. The germline V and J ends were trimmed by 4 bases and 9 bases, with 17 bases remaining between them. Germline CDR1 is SGHRS and CDR2 is YFSETQ. Sequencing templates came from extracted RNA that was reverse transcribed into cDNA. Some clones are missing from TCRdb's copy, which holds only in-frame ones; the method was immunoSEQ multiplex PCR. The sample includes roughly 200,000 clones, approximately 60% of them seen just once. The clonotype originates from a human donor in good health. This rearrangement joins TRBV5-1 to TRBJ2-1, with D possibly matching TRBD1 (6 bases). The sample taken for sequencing was CD8+ T cells sorted from blood. CDR3 region: CASSQYRVMSEQFF. In nucleotides, the CDR3 is TGCGCCAGCAGCCAATACAGGGTCATGAGTGAGCAGTTCTTC.